What follows are 30 T cell receptor beta chains derived from one specimen sequenced in a study of molecular identifiers for immune sequencing clone quantification. MiXCR was run by TCRdb on the PCR reads, yielding one entry per CDR3 protein. The repertoire consists of approximately 550,000 distinct CDR3 sequences, with about a fifth occurring once and the leading ten covering about 0.78%. The source material was naive CD8+ T cells from blood, with Jurkat cell RNA spiked in. Described subset: FACS-sorted CD8+CD4-CCR7+CD45RA+ naive T cells. The receptors here all came from a human donor in good health. Some libraries in this study had Jurkat cell RNA spiked in.

Worth noting for this clonotype: One end of the junction fails to match germline, which may point to a read error. J is TRBJ2-7 and V is TRBV6-5; 9 bases line up with TRBD1. The germline CDR1 and CDR2 sequences are MNHEY and SVGAGI. This CDR3 spans 15 amino acids. Here the CDR3 reads CTSSPRDRALYEQYF. The CDR3 bases are TGTACCAGCAGTCCCAGGGACAGGGCCCTCTACGAGCAGTACTTC.

The rearrangement links TRBV12-3 or TRBV12-4 to TRBJ2-3; D is perhaps TRBD2 (6 bases). The length of the CDR3 is 14 residues. V lost 2 bases to trimming and J lost 6 bases, with 12 bases between them. The CDR3 region has the DNA TGTGCCAGCAGTTTACTAGCGTTGGGGGATACGCAGTATTTT. The encoded protein is CASSLLALGDTQYF.

Notes on this clonotype: The junction departs from the called germline gene at one end, perhaps through a read error. The V call is TRBV5-1, the J call TRBJ1-1, with 11 bases matching TRBD1. Germline V gene lookup returns CDR1 SGHRS and CDR2 YFSETQ. The CDR3 consists of 15 residues. DNA for the CDR3: TGCGCCAGCAGCCAAGGGACAGGGGGGAACACTGGAGCTTTCTTT. Translating it yields CASSQGTGGNTGAFF.

The chain employs TRBV5-3 and TRBJ2-7; a weak D match, TRBD1 (6 bases). TRBV5-3 is labeled an ORF, and its function is uncertain. Trimming pared 10 bases from V and 3 bases from J, leaving 20 bases between. The CDR3 sequence is 14 residues long. CDR3 region: CAGTRRQAVYEQYF. For the CDR3, the DNA is TGTGCCGGCACCCGAAGACAGGCCGTCTACGAGCAGTACTTC.

At least ten counts were recorded for this clonotype. The CDR3 sequence: CASSPSLTDTQYF. The DNA of the CDR3 is TGTGCCAGCAGTCCGAGCCTCACAGATACGCAGTATTTT. V is TRBV28 and J is TRBJ2-3; D gene uncertain. Germline-derived CDR1 and CDR2 are MDHEN and SYDVKM. The CDR3 consists of 13 residues. V lost 5 bases and J lost 2, with 8 bases in between.

This rearrangement joins TRBV30 to TRBJ1-2, with D perhaps matching TRBD1 (5 bases). V gave up 0 bases and J gave up 8 bases, with 10 bases separating them. Germline V gene data show CDR1 as GTSNPN and CDR2 as SVGIG (reference sequence). CDR3 length equals 12 residues. The CDR3 bases are TGTGCCTGGAGTGTAGGGGCCGGGGGCTACACCTTC. Translating gives CAWSVGAGGYTF. Looking up the rest from reference TRBV30 and TRBJ1-2 gives the full variable domain: SQTIHQWPATLVQPVGSPLSLECTVEGTSNPNLYWYRQAAGRGLQLLFYSVGIGQISSEVPQNLSASRPQDRQFILSSKKLLLSDSGFYLCAWSVGAGGYTFGSGTRLTVV.

The chain uses TRBV12-3 or TRBV12-4 and TRBJ2-3; either TRBD1 or TRBD2 may supply D (5 bases each). V gave up 3 bases and J gave up 4 bases, with 14 bases separating them. This CDR3 spans 15 amino acids. The CDR3 bases are TGTGCCAGCAGTTTCGAGAGGGGCGTCCCAGATACGCAGTATTTT. This encodes CASSFERGVPDTQYF.

As regards this clonotype: A much larger clonotype is one base distant, so this may be a read error. The CDR3 sequence is CASSWRDDSYEQYF. The CDR3 nucleotides are TGCGCCAGCAGCTGGAGGGACGACTCCTACGAGCAGTACTTC. The gene calls are TRBV5-1 and TRBJ2-7, with D possibly matching TRBD2 (6 bases). This CDR3 spans 14 amino acids. Germline V gene data show CDR1 as SGHRS and CDR2 as YFSETQ. The ends were cut back, 3 bases at V and 0 bases at J, with 10 bases in the middle.

This clonotype has more than one count but fewer than ten. The chain combines TRBV20-1 with TRBJ1-6, with a tentative D call TRBD1 (5 bases). The CDR3 length is 14 residues. In germline, CDR1 is DFQATT, CDR2 SNEGSKA (reference sequence). Trimming took 0 bases from V and 7 from J, leaving 10 bases between them. The CDR3 DNA reads as TGCAGTGCTAGAGATCGGACAAAGAATTCACCCCTCCACTTT. It encodes CSARDRTKNSPLHF.

This clonotype occurred many times. The gene calls are TRBV29-1 and TRBJ2-2, with D maybe TRBD1 (6 bases). Trimming removed 4 bases from V and 6 bases from J, with 9 bases in between. CDR1 is SQVTM, CDR2 ANQGSEA, per germline. CDR3 length: 12 residues. The CDR3 here is CSVVEGAGELFF. In DNA form, the CDR3 reads TGCAGCGTTGTTGAGGGGGCCGGGGAGCTGTTTTTT.

This clonotype turned up a few times. V gene TRBV5-6 combines with J gene TRBJ1-5; D is unclear. V dropped 0 bases and J dropped 3 bases, with 7 bases sitting between them. The CDR3 contains 14 residues. Looked up from germline, CDR1 is SGHDT and CDR2 is YYEEEE. This chain's CDR3 is CASSLGVNNQPQHF. The CDR3 coding sequence is TGTGCCAGCAGCTTGGGGGTGAACAATCAGCCCCAGCATTTT. Complete variable domain (other parts from reference TRBV5-6 and TRBJ1-5): DAGVTQSPTHLIKTRGQQVTLRCSPKSGHDTVSWYQQALGQGPQFIFQYYEEEERQRGNFPDRFSGHQFPNYSSELNVNALLLGDSALYLCASSLGVNNQPQHFGDGTRLSIL.

Many counts were recorded for this clonotype. The CDR3 reads CSVQQGVNTEAFF. The CDR3, as DNA: TGCAGCGTACAACAGGGGGTGAACACTGAAGCTTTCTTT. The chain employs TRBV29-1 and TRBJ1-1; 8 nucleotides match TRBD1. Germline lookup yields CDR1 SQVTM and CDR2 ANQGSEA. The CDR3 consists of 13 residues. J was trimmed by 0 bases and V by 6 bases; bases with no gene match: 3.

Note on this clonotype: Sequence at one end of the junction differs from germline and may be a read error. The chain links TRBV20-1 to TRBJ2-5; D gene uncertain. Germline CDR1 DFQATT, CDR2 SNEGSKA (reference sequence). The CDR3 is made up of 13 amino acids. The CDR3 loop is CCALDLDLETQYF. The CDR3, as DNA: TGCTGTGCTTTAGACCTCGATTTGGAGACCCAGTACTTC.

V gene TRBV7-2 combines with J gene TRBJ2-7; 8 nucleotides line up with TRBD2. Germline V lookup: CDR1 SGHTA, CDR2 FQGNSA. The CDR3 runs 14 residues. The ends lost 4 bases at V and 5 bases at J; junction bases unmatched: 7. CDR3 sequence (DNA): TGTGCCAGCAGCTCCGGGGGGGGATCCAACGAGCAGTACTTC. Protein sequence: CASSSGGGSNEQYF.

This clonotype has a handful of counts. This chain connects TRBV7-9 to TRBJ2-1, with TRBD2 identical over 7 bases. CDR1 is SEHNR, CDR2 FQNEAQ, per germline (reference sequence). The CDR3 runs to 15 residues. V lost 5 bases, J lost 4 bases, and 8 bases stayed unmatched. The CDR3 DNA is TGTGCCAGCAGCCCGATCTCTAGCGGTTACAATGAGCAGTTCTTC. Translated, it gives CASSPISSGYNEQFF.

The rearrangement joins TRBV6-5 to TRBJ2-5, with 8 positions matching TRBD2. Germline CDR1 is MNHEY and CDR2 is SVGAGI. V dropped 5 bases and J dropped 1; count of bases not matched to a gene: 6. The CDR3 length is 15 residues. The CDR3 reads CASSNGLALQETQYF. The CDR3 DNA sequence: TGTGCCAGCAGTAACGGACTAGCCCTCCAAGAGACCCAGTACTTC.

This clonotype was found a few times. The rearrangement links TRBV9 to TRBJ2-7; 8 bases line up with TRBD2. Trimming cost V 0 bases and J 6 bases; bases outside gene matches: 14. The CDR3 is 17 amino acids. The germline V gene has CDR1 SGDLS and CDR2 YYNGEE. The CDR3 DNA is TGTGCCAGCAGCGTAGTTCACGGGCGGGGGGAGGCGCGCGAGCAGTACTTC. It specifies CASSVVHGRGEAREQYF.

Only a few counts were recorded for this clonotype. The chain employs TRBV27 and TRBJ2-7; 7 bases are a match to TRBD2. J was trimmed by 2 bases and V by 2 bases; bases with no gene match: 3. CDR3 length: 14 amino acids. CDR1 and CDR2 (germline): MNHEY, SMNVEV (reference sequence). This CDR3 is CASSLTAGAYEQYF. CDR3 DNA: TGTGCCAGCAGTTTAACCGCGGGGGCCTACGAGCAGTACTTC.

This clonotype was counted only a few times. V is TRBV6-2 or TRBV6-3 and J is TRBJ2-2, with D unresolved. V dropped 0 bases and J dropped 1 base, with 6 bases sitting between them. Germline V gives CDR1 MNHEY, CDR2 SVGEGT. This CDR3 comprises 15 residues. DNA of the CDR3: TGTGCCAGCAGTTACTCGATGGGGAACACCGGGGAGCTGTTTTTT. Translating it yields CASSYSMGNTGELFF.

To note about this clonotype: The junction differs from germline at one of its ends, possibly a read error. The CDR3 coding sequence is TGCAGCTTCGGGACTAGCGGGAGCCTTTACAATGAGCAGCTCTTC. Translating gives CSFGTSGSLYNEQLF. V and J are TRBV29-1 and TRBJ2-1; the match to TRBD2 covers 14 bases. In germline, CDR1 is SQVTM, CDR2 ANQGSEA. This CDR3 is built from 15 residues.

The chain couples TRBV4-3 to TRBJ1-4, with D unclear. This CDR3 is 15 amino acids long. Germline assignment: CDR1 LGHNA and CDR2 YSLEER. Trimming removed 4 bases at V and 0 bases at J, with 9 bases between. The CDR3 loop reads CASSLDGTTNEKLFF. Written as DNA, the CDR3 is TGCGCCAGCAGCCTTGACGGAACAACTAATGAAAAACTGTTTTTT.

About this clonotype itself: One end of the junction varies from germline; a read error may be responsible. The chain joins TRBV28 to TRBJ2-7; 10 bases match TRBD2. The V gene's germline CDR1 is MDHEN and CDR2 SYDVKM. CDR3 length: 13 amino acids. In DNA form, the CDR3 reads TGTGCCAGCAGTTATGGACTAGCGGACGAGCGGTACTTC. Protein: CASSYGLADERYF.

This clonotype was found a few times. The chain links TRBV6-1 to TRBJ2-5; D perhaps matches TRBD1 (6 bases). Germline CDR1 MNHNS, CDR2 SASEGT. Trimming cost V 3 bases and J 5 bases, with 7 bases left between them. This CDR3 spans 12 amino acids. CDR3 nucleotide sequence: TGTGCCAGCAGTGAGAGGGGGGAGACCCAGTACTTC. Translating it yields CASSERGETQYF.

Comments on this clonotype: A much bigger clone sits one base away, suggesting this may be a read error. The gene calls are TRBV6-5 and TRBJ2-7, with TRBD1 matching over 12 bases. CDR3 length: 14 amino acids. Germline CDR1 and CDR2: MNHEY and SVGAGI. CDR3: CASRPGQGAYEQCF. CDR3 DNA sequence: TGTGCCAGCAGACCGGGACAGGGGGCGTACGAGCAGTGCTTC.

This clonotype was counted a single time. A clone one base away is much larger, so this may be a read error. The chain employs TRBV28 and TRBJ2-5; no clear D. This CDR3 region has 15 residues. Germline V gene lookup returns CDR1 MDHEN and CDR2 SYDVKM. V was pared by 3 bases and J by 6 bases, with 17 bases between. Here the CDR3 DNA reads TGTGCCAGCAGTTTTAAAGGCGAGTCTTTGAAGACCCAGTACTTC. It is translated as CASSFKGESLKTQYF. Full variable domain (remainder filled in from reference TRBV28 and TRBJ2-5): DVKVTQSSRYLVKRTGEKVFLECVQDMDHENMFWYRQDPGLGLRLIYFSYDVKMKEKGDIPEGYSVSREKKERFSLILESASTNQTSMYLCASSFKGESLKTQYFGPGTRLLVL.

This clonotype was counted ten times or more. The chain joins TRBV15 to TRBJ2-4; tentatively, D is TRBD2 (6 bases). Per germline, CDR1 LNHNV and CDR2 YYDKDF (reference sequence). The ends were cut back, 0 bases at V and 0 bases at J, with 9 bases in the middle. The CDR3 sequence is 16 residues long. For the CDR3, the DNA is TGTGCCACCAGCAGAGAGCGGGGATTAGCCAAAAACATTCAGTACTTC. Its translation is CATSRERGLAKNIQYF. The entire variable domain, with the rest obtained from reference TRBV15 and TRBJ2-4, is as follows: DAMVIQNPRYQVTQFGKPVTLSCSQTLNHNVMYWYQQKSSQAPKLLFHYYDKDFNNEADTPDNFQSRRPNTSFCFLDIRSPGLGDTAMYLCATSRERGLAKNIQYFGAGTRLSVL.

CDR3 region: CASWGYLTPTNYGYTF. The CDR3 region has the DNA TGCGCCAGCTGGGGATACCTGACACCGACTAACTATGGCTACACCTTC. This chain joins TRBV5-1 and TRBJ1-2; D ambiguous. Between the trimmed V and J ends, which lost 7 bases and 0 bases, there was a span of 19 bases. The CDR3 runs to 16 residues. Germline loops: CDR1 SGHRS, CDR2 YFSETQ.

The chain employs TRBV4-2 and TRBJ2-2; TRBD2 matches at 7 bases. The germline V gene has CDR1 LGHNA and CDR2 YNFKEQ. CDR3 length: 15 amino acids. Trimming removed 4 bases from V and 7 bases from J; junction bases left unmatched: 9. CDR3 sequence (DNA): TGTGCCAGCAGCCCAGCGGTGGGGAGGGACGGGGAGCTGTTTTTT. It translates to CASSPAVGRDGELFF.

This clonotype has at least ten counts. The J gene is TRBJ1-2, the V gene TRBV28; a possible D gene is TRBD1 (5 bases). The germline CDR1 and CDR2 sequences are MDHEN and SYDVKM. The CDR3 is made up of 15 amino acids. The V and J ends lost 3 bases and 4 bases respectively, with 15 bases between them. CDR3 bases: TGTGCCAGCAGTTTCGGAAGGGGCGCGGGCTATGGCTACACCTTC. Protein: CASSFGRGAGYGYTF.

In its sample, this clonotype was seen many times. V and J are TRBV29-1 and TRBJ1-1; the D is unclear. Trimming left V 4 bases short and J 3 bases short, with 6 bases between. Per the germline V gene, CDR1 is SQVTM and CDR2 is ANQGSEA. CDR3 length: 11 residues. CDR3 sequence (DNA): TGCAGCGTTGTTGCTGACACTGAAGCTTTCTTT. It is translated as CSVVADTEAFF.